The rows below give T cell receptor beta chains drawn from one sample of a study of blood T cell repertoires in COVID-19. TCRdb keeps only in-frame clones here, not all; method: immunoSEQ multiplex PCR. The sample consists of 300,000 to 400,000 clones, about 87% of them appearing once. Sequences were obtained from peripheral blood. Source of these receptors: a woman in her 30s with COVID-19, enrolled during active disease. Each CDR3 is given with its conserved first and last residue. A D gene is named only where the DNA matches it firmly. Size is omitted from some rows. Given values are once, few, many or a class for expanded clones.

J gene | V gene | D gene | clone size | CDR3 DNA | CDR3 protein
TRBJ1-3 | TRBV4-1 | . | . | TGCGCCAGCAGCCAAGTACCCTCCCTTGGCAGGGCTGGAAACACCATATATTTT | CASSQVPSLGRAGNTIYF
TRBJ1-2 | TRBV5-1 | . | . | TGCGCCAGCAGCTTGGCTGGGGCAGCAAACTATGGCTACACCTTC | CASSLAGAANYGYTF
TRBJ2-3 | TRBV11-1 | . | . | TGTGCCAGCAGCTTAGGGACAGCTGCTAGCACAGATACGCAGTATTTT | CASSLGTAASTDTQYF
TRBJ1-2 | TRBV6-1 | . | . | TGTGCCAGCAGTGAAATTGGGAGCACTATCAACTATGGCTACACCTTC | CASSEIGSTINYGYTF
TRBJ2-3 | TRBV7-2 | . | . | TGTGCCAGCAGCCCGGACAGCGGCACAGATACGCAGTATTTT | CASSPDSGTDTQYF
TRBJ1-3 | TRBV11-3 | . | . | TGTGCCAGCAGCTTAAGGGGGTCCAGCTCTGGAAACACCATATATTTT | CASSLRGSSSGNTIYF
TRBJ2-1 | TRBV3-1/TRBV3-2 | TRBD2 | once | TGTGCCAGCAGCCCCGGGACTAGCGGCAACAATGAGCAGTTCTTC | CASSPGTSGNNEQFF
TRBJ1-1 | TRBV7-9 | . | . | TGTGCCAGCAGCGTACTGTACACTGAAGCTTTCTTT | CASSVLYTEAFF
TRBJ1-3 | TRBV15 | . | . | TGTGCCACCAGCAGAGATAGGTGGGCATCTTCTGGAAACACCATATATTTT | CATSRDRWASSGNTIYF
TRBJ2-3 | TRBV30 | TRBD2 | . | TGTGCCTGGAGTAGCGGGGTTGGAGATACGCAGTATTTT | CAWSSGVGDTQYF
TRBJ2-3 | TRBV15 | . | . | TGTGCCACCAGCAGATCCTCCGCCCAGGCTACGCAGTATTTT | CATSRSSAQATQYF
TRBJ2-7 | TRBV15 | . | . | TGTGCCACCAGCAGAGATCCAGACAAGAGCCAGCAGTACTTC | CATSRDPDKSQQYF
TRBJ1-1 | TRBV12-5 | TRBD1 | . | TGTGCTAGTGGTTTGGTACTCACAGGGGTTACTGAAGCTTTCTTT | CASGLVLTGVTEAFF
TRBJ1-1 | TRBV28 | . | . | TGTGCCAGCAGTTACTTACAGGGAAAGGCTTTCTTT | CASSYLQGKAFF
TRBJ2-3 | TRBV4-3 | TRBD2 | few | TGCGCCAGCAGCCAGGAAACTAGCGGGGTTATAGATACGCAGTATTTT | CASSQETSGVIDTQYF
TRBJ1-1 | TRBV18 | TRBD1 | once | TGTGCCAGCTCATCCACAGGGGGCACTGAAGCTTTCTTT | CASSSTGGTEAFF
TRBJ2-6 | TRBV6-2/TRBV6-3 | . | . | TGTGCCAGCAGTTCCCTGACAGGTTCCCGCGGGGCCAACGTCCTGACTTTC | CASSSLTGSRGANVLTF
TRBJ1-6 | TRBV28 | . | . | TGTGCCAGCAGTGACACGGGGGGTTATTCACCCCTCCACTTT | CASSDTGGYSPLHF
TRBJ2-5 | TRBV6-5 | . | . | TGTGCCAGCAGTTTAATAAAACAAGAGACCCAGTACTTC | CASSLIKQETQYF